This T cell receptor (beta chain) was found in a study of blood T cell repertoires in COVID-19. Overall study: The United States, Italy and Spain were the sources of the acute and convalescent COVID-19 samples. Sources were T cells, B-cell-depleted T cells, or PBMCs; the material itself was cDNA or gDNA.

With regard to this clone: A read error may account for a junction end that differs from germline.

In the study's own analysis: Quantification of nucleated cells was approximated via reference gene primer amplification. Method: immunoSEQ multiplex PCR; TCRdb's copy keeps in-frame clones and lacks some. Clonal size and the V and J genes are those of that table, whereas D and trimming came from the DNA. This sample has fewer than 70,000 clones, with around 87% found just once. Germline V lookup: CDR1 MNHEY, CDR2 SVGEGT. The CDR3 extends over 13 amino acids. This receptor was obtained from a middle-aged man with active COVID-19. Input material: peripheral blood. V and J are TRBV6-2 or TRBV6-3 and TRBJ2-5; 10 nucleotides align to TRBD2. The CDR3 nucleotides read TGTGCCAGCAGTCGTAGCGGGGGGCCCAGCAGGAACTTC. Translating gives CASSRSGGPSRNF.